This T cell receptor (beta chain) was recovered during a study of blood T cell repertoires in COVID-19. About the research overall: There were acute and convalescent COVID-19 samples, and they came from the United States, Italy and Spain. PBMCs, B-cell-depleted T cells, or T cells were the source of the cDNA or gDNA that made up the material.

The CDR3 loop spans 15 amino acids. Unmatched junction bases numbered 8, after V lost 6 bases and J lost 7 bases. Germline V lookup: CDR1 MNHEY, CDR2 SVGAGI. Original processing notes: Quantification of nucleated cells was approximated via reference gene primer amplification. TCRdb keeps only in-frame clones here, not all; method: immunoSEQ multiplex PCR. Clonal size and the V and J genes are those of that table, whereas D and trimming came from the DNA. The sample gives 150,000 to 190,000 clones, around 80% of which show up once; around a tenth is in the top ten. In this sample, this clone turned up a few times.

The sequencing input was peripheral blood. The receptor was isolated from a woman in her forties or fifties with acute or convalescent COVID-19. The V gene is TRBV6-5, the J gene TRBJ2-1, with 11 bases lining up with TRBD1. This CDR3 is CASRAPDRGLNEQFF. For the CDR3, the DNA is TGTGCCAGCAGGGCTCCGGACAGGGGGCTAAATGAGCAGTTCTTC.